Sequencing of this T cell receptor beta chain was carried out in a study of human T cells and chemical hapten exposure. Study overall: Slight differences in pooled library volume were the main source of varying TCR yields across samples.

This clonotype was picked up many times. V gave up 6 bases and J gave up 7 bases; unmatched junction bases: 9. This CDR3 region has 14 residues. Germline CDR1 MNHEY, CDR2 SMNVEV (reference sequence). TCRdb re-called the 5' RACE reads with MiXCR, one entry per CDR3 protein. The sample shows more than 140,000 distinct CDR3 sequences, around 4% of them seen only once. Researchers extracted total RNA from unfractionated whole blood. The chain has TRBV27 and TRBJ2-7; 10 nucleotides agree with TRBD2. The sequence came from a female donor in good health. In nucleotides, the CDR3 is TGTGCCAGCAGATCAGCGGGGGGGGGCGATGAGCAGTACTTC. Amino acids: CASRSAGGGDEQYF.